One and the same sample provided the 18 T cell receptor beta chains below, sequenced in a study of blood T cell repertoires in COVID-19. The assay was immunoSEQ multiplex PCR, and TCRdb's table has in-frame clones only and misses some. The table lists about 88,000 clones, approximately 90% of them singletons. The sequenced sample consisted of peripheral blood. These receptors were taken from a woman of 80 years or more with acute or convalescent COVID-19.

The CDR3 DNA reads as TGTGCCAGCAGCTTAACTTTCGCCGGGAATCAGCCCCAGCATTTT. Amino acid sequence: CASSLTFAGNQPQHF. The chain employs TRBV7-2 and TRBJ1-5; D not certain. Trimming took 2 bases from V and 4 from J, leaving 12 bases between them. The CDR3 runs 15 residues. The germline gives CDR1 SGHTA, CDR2 FQGNSA.

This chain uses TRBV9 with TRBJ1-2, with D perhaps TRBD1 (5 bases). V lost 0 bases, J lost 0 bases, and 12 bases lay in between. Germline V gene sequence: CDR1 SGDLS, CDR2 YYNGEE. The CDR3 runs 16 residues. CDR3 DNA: TGTGCCAGCAGCGTAGGTGCGGGGGTAGCTAACTATGGCTACACCTTC. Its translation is CASSVGAGVANYGYTF. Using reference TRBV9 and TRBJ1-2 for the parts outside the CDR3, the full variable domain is DSGVTQTPKHLITATGQRVTLRCSPRSGDLSVYWYQQSLDQGLQFLIQYYNGEERAKGNILERFSAQQFPDLHSELNLSSLELGDSALYFCASSVGAGVANYGYTFGSGTRLTVV.

The CDR3 bases are TGTGCCAGCAGTTACTCGACGGGACTAGGAACTGAGCAGTTCTTC. Its translation: CASSYSTGLGTEQFF. The chain uses TRBV6-2 or TRBV6-3 and TRBJ2-1; 8 bases match TRBD2. Germline trimming cut 0 bases from V and 9 bases from J; bases unmatched to any gene: 7. The length of the CDR3 is 15 residues. CDR1 MNHEY and CDR2 SVGEGT come from the germline V gene.

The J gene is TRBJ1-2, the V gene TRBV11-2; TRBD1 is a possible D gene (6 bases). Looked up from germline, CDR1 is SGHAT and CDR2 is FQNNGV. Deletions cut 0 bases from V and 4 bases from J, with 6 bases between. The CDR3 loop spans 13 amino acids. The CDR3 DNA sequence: TGTGCCAGCAGCTTAGACAGGGGCTATGGCTACACCTTC. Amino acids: CASSLDRGYGYTF.

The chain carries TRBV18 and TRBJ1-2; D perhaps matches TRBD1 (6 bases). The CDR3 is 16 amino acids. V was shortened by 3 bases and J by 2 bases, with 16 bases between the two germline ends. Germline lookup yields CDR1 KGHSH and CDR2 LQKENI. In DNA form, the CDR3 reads TGTGCCAGCTCACCGAGAACAGGGAGTGGAAACTATGGCTACACCTTC. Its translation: CASSPRTGSGNYGYTF. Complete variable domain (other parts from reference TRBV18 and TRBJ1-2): NAGVMQNPRHLVRRRGQEARLRCSPMKGHSHVYWYRQLPEEGLKFMVYLQKENIIDESGMPKERFSAEFPKEGPSILRIQQVVRGDSAAYFCASSPRTGSGNYGYTFGSGTRLTVV.

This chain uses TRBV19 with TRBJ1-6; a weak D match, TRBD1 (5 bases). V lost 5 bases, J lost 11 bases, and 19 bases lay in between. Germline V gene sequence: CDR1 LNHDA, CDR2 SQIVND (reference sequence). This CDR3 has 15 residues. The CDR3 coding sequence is TGTGCCAGTAGTCAAGGACGGCCTGGGGGGACACCCCTCCACTTT. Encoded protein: CASSQGRPGGTPLHF.

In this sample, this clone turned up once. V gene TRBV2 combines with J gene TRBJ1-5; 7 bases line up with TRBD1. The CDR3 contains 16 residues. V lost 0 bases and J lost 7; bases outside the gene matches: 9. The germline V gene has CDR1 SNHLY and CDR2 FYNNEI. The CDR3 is CASSEALLGQRQPQHF. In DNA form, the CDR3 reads TGTGCCAGCAGTGAAGCGCTTCTGGGACAGAGACAGCCCCAGCATTTT. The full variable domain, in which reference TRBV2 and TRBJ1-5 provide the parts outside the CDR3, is EPEVTQTPSHQVTQMGQEVILRCVPISNHLYFYWYRQILGQKVEFLVSFYNNEISEKSEIFDDQFSVERPDGSNFTLKIRSTKLEDSAMYFCASSEALLGQRQPQHFGDGTRLSIL.

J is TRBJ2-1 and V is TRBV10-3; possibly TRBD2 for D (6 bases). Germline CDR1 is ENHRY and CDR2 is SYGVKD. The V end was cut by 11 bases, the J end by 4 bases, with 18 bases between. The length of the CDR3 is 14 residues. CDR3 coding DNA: TGTGCCGCAAACCCGGAGGGCGCATACAATGAGCAGTTCTTC. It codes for CAANPEGAYNEQFF.

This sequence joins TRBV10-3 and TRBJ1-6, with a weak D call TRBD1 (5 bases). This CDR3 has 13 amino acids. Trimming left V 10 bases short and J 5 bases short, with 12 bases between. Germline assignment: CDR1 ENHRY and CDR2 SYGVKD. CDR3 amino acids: CATLDKDNSPLHF. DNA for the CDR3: TGTGCCACCCTGGACAAAGATAATTCACCCCTCCACTTT.

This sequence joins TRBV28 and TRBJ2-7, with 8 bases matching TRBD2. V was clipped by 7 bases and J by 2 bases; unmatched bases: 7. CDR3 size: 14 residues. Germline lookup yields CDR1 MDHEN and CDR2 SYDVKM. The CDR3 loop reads CASTKLAATYEQYF. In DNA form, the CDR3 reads TGTGCCAGCACCAAACTAGCGGCAACCTACGAGCAGTACTTC.

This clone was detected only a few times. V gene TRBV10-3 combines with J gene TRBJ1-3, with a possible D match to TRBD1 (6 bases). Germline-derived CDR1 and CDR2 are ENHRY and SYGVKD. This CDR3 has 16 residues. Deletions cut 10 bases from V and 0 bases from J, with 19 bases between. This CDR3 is CATQSLAGVSGNTIYF. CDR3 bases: TGTGCCACCCAGTCCCTGGCAGGGGTCTCTGGAAACACCATATATTTT.

Here the CDR3 reads CASSSSSTDTQYF. Here the CDR3 DNA reads TGTGCCAGCAGCTCCTCTAGCACAGATACGCAGTATTTT. The chain is built from TRBV7-3 and TRBJ2-3; D uncertain. Trimming took off 4 bases at V and 0 bases at J, with 5 bases between the two ends. Germline loops: CDR1 SGHTA, CDR2 FQGTGA. The CDR3 is 13 residues long. The complete variable domain, with remaining parts taken from reference TRBV7-3 and TRBJ2-3, reads GAGVSQTPSNKVTEKGKYVELRCDPISGHTALYWYRQSLGQGPEFLIYFQGTGAADDSGLPNDRFFAVRPEGSVSTLKIQRTERGDSAVYLCASSSSSTDTQYFGPGTRLTVL.

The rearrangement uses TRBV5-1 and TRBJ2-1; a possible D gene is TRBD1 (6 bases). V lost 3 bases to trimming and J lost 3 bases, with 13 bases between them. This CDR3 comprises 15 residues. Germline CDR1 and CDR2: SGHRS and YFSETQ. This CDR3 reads CASSSVLQGYNEQFF. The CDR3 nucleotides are TGCGCCAGCAGCTCAGTACTACAGGGCTACAATGAGCAGTTCTTC.

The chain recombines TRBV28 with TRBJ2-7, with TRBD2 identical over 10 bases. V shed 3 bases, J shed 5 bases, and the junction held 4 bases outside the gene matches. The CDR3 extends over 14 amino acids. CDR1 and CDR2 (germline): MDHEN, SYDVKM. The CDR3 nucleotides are TGTGCCAGCAGTTTGCTAGCGGGAGTCAACGAGCAGTACTTC. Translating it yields CASSLLAGVNEQYF. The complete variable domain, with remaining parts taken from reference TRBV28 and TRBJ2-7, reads DVKVTQSSRYLVKRTGEKVFLECVQDMDHENMFWYRQDPGLGLRLIYFSYDVKMKEKGDIPEGYSVSREKKERFSLILESASTNQTSMYLCASSLLAGVNEQYFGPGTRLTVT.

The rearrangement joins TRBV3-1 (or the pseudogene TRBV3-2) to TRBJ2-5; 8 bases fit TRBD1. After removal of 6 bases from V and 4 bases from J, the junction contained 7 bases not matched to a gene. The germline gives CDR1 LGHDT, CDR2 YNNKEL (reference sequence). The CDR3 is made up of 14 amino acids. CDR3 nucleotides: TGTGCCAGCAGAAGACAGGGGATTGCAGAGACCCAGTACTTC. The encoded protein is CASRRQGIAETQYF.

CDR3 in amino acids: CASSQDRHSVSIYTDTQYF. CDR3 DNA: TGCGCCAGCAGCCAAGATCGTCATAGCGTGTCGATTTACACAGATACGCAGTATTTT. V usage is TRBV4-3 and J usage is TRBJ2-3; D is perhaps TRBD2 (5 bases). The CDR3 runs to 19 residues. Germline-derived CDR1 and CDR2 are LGHNA and YSLEER. Trimming left V 0 bases short and J 2 bases short, with 21 bases between.

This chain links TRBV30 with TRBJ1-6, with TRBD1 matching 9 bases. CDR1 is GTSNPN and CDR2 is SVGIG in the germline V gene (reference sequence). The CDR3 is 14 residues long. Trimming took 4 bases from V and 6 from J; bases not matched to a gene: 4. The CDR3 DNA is TGTGCCTGGAACATGGGACAGGGTAATTCACCCCTCCACTTT. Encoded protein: CAWNMGQGNSPLHF.

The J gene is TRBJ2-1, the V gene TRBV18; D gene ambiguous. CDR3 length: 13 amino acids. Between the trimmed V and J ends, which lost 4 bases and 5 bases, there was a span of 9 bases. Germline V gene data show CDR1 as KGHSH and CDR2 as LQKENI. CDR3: CASSRGLDNEQFF. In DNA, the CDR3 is TGTGCCAGCTCACGCGGCCTTGACAATGAGCAGTTCTTC.